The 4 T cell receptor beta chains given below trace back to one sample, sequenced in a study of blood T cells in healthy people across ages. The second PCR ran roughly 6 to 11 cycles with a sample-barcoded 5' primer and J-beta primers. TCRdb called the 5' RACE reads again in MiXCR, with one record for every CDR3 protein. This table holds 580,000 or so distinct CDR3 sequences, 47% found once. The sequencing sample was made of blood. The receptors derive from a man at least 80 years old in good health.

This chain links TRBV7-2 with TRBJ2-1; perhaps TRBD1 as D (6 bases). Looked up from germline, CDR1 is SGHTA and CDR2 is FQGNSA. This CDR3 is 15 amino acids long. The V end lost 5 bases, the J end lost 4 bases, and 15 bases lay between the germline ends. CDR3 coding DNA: TGTGCCAGCAGCCGAACGGGACAAGGTTACAATGAGCAGTTCTTC. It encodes CASSRTGQGYNEQFF.

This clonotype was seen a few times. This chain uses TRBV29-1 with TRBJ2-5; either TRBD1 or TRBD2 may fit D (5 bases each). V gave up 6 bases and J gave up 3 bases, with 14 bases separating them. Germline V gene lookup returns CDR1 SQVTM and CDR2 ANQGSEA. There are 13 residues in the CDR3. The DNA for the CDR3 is TGCAGCGTAGACCGAGGGACCAAAGAGACCCAGTACTTC. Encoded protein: CSVDRGTKETQYF.

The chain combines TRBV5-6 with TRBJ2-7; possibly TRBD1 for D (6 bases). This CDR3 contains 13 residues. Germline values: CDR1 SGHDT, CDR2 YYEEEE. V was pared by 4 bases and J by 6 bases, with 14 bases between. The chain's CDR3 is CASSLRVGAEQYF. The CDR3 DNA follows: TGTGCCAGCAGCCTCAGGGTGGGGGCCGAGCAGTACTTC.

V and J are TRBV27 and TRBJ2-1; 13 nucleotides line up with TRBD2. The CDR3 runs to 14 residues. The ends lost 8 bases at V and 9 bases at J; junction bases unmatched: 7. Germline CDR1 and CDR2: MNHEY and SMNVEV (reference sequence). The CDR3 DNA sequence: TGTGCCAGCGGTTGGACTAGCGGGAGAATTGAGCAGTTCTTC. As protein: CASGWTSGRIEQFF.